This T cell receptor (beta chain) is drawn from a study of spatial heterogeneity in lung cancer. Study-wide background: Across the raw uncorrected reads, a unique TCR and UMI combination was observed, on average, more than ten times. Study-level results: Resection blood, more than follow-up blood, showed ubiquitous expanded tumor TCRs.

TCRdb independently ran MiXCR on the 5' RACE reads; one entry per CDR3 protein. In the table there are 50,000 to 65,000 distinct CDR3 sequences, roughly 7% of which are singletons. The junction had 7 bases not matched to a gene; V was cut back by 6 bases and J by 2 bases. Germline V gene lookup returns CDR1 MNHNS and CDR2 SASEGT. The CDR3 has 15 residues. For this clonotype: Its antigen remains unidentified.

Time point noted: sample taken at primary tumor resection. The authors sequenced whole RNA from tumor, nontumor lung or frozen PBMC without sorting. The rearrangement uses TRBV6-1 and TRBJ1-5; 7 bases are shared with TRBD1. The source of this sequence is a female donor with early-stage non-small cell lung cancer. This specimen was PBMCs, taken at surgery. The CDR3 DNA follows: TGTGCCAGCAGCGCAGACAGGGCAGGCAATCAGCCCCAGCATTTT. Encoded protein: CASSADRAGNQPQHF.